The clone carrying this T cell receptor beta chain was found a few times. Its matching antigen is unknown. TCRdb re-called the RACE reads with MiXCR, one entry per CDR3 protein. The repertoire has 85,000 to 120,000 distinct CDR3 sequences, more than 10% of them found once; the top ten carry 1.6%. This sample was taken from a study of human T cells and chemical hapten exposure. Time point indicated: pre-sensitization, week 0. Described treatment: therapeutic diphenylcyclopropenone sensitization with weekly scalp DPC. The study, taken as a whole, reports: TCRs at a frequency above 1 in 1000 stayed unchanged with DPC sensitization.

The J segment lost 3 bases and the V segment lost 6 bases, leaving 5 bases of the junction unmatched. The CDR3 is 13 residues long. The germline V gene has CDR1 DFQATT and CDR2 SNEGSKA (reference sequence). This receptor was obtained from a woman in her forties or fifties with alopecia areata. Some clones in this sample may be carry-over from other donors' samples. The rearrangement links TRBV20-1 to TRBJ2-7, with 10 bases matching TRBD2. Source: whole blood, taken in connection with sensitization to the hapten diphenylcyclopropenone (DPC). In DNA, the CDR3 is TGCAGTGCAACAGCGGGGGGGCTCTACGAGCAGTACTTC. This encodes CSATAGGLYEQYF.